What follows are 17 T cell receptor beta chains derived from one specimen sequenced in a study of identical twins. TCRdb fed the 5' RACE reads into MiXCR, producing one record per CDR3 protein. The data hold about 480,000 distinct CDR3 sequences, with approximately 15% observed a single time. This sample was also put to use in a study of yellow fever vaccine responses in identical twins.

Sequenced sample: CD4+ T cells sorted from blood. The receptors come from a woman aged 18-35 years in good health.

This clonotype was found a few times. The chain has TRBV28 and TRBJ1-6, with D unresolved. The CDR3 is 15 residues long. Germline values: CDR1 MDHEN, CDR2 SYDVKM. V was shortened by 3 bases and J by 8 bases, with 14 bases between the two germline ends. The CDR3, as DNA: TGTGCCAGCAGTTTCTCGGTAGGACTTTATTCACCCCTCCACTTT. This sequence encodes CASSFSVGLYSPLHF. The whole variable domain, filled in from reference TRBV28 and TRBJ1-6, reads DVKVTQSSRYLVKRTGEKVFLECVQDMDHENMFWYRQDPGLGLRLIYFSYDVKMKEKGDIPEGYSVSREKKERFSLILESASTNQTSMYLCASSFSVGLYSPLHFGNGTRLTVT.

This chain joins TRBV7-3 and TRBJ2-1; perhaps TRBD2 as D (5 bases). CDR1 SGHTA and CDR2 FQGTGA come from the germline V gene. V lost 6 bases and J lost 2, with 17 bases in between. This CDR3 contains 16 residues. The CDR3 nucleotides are TGTGCCAGCAGTCTAACTAGGGTGGCCCCCTACAATGAGCAGTTCTTC. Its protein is CASSLTRVAPYNEQFF.

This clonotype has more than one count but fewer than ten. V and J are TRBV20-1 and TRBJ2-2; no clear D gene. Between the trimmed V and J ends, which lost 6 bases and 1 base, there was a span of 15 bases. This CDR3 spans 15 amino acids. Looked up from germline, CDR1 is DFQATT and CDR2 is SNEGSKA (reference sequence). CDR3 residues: CSASISEVNTGELFF. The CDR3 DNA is TGCAGTGCCTCCATAAGCGAAGTGAACACCGGGGAGCTGTTTTTT.

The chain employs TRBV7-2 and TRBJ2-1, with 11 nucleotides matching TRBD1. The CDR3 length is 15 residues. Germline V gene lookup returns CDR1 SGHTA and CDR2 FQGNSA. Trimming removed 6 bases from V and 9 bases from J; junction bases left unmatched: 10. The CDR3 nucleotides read TGTGCCAGCAGTCGAGGAGGGACAGGGGGTATTGAGCAGTTCTTC. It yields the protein CASSRGGTGGIEQFF.

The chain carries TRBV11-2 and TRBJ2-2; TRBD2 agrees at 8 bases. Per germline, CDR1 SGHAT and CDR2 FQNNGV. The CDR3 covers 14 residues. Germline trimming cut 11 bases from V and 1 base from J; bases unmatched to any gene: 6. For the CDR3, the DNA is TGTGCCGTAACTAGCGGTTTGAACACCGGGGAGCTGTTTTTT. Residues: CAVTSGLNTGELFF.

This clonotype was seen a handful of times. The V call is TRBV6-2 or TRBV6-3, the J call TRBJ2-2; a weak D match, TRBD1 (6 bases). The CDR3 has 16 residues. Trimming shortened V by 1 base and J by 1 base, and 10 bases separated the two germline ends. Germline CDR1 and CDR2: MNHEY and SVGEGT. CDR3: CASSYYYRVNTGELFF. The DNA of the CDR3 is TGTGCCAGCAGTTACTATTACAGGGTGAACACCGGGGAGCTGTTTTTT.

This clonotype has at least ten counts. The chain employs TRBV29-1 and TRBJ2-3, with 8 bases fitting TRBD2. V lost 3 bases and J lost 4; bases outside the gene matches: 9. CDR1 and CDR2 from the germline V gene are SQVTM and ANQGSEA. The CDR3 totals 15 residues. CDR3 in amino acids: CSVEGTRSSADTQYF. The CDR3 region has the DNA TGCAGCGTTGAGGGGACTAGGAGTTCGGCAGATACGCAGTATTTT.

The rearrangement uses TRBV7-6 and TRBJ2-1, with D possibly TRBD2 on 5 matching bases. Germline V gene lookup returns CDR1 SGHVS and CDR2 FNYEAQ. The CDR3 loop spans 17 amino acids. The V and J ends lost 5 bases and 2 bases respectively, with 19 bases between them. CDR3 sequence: CASSRRGRIPTYNEQFF. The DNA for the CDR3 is TGTGCCAGCAGCCGCCGGGGTCGGATACCTACCTACAATGAGCAGTTCTTC.

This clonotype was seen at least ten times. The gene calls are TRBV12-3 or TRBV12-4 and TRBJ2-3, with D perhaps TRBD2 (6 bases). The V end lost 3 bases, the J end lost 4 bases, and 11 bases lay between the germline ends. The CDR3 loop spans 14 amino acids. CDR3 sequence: CASSLGGKADTQYF. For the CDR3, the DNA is TGTGCCAGCAGTTTGGGCGGGAAAGCAGATACGCAGTATTTT.

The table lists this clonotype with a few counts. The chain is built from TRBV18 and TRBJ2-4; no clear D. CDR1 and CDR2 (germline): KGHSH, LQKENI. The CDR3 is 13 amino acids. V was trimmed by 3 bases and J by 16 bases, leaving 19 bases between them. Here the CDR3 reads CASSPLLDAMPYF. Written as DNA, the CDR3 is TGTGCCAGCTCACCTCTATTAGATGCGATGCCCTACTTC.

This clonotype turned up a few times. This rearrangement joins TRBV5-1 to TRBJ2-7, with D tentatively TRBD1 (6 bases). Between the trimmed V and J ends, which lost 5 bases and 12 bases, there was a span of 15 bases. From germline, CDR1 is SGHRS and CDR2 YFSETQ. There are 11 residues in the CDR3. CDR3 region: CASRDSGGPYF. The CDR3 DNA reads TGCGCCAGCAGGGACAGCGGTGGTCCGTACTTC.

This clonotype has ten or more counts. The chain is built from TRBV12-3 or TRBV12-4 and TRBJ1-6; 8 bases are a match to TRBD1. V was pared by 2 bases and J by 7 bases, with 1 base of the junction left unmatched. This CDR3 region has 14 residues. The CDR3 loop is CASSLTGGNSPLHF. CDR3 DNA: TGTGCCAGCAGTTTAACAGGGGGGAATTCACCCCTCCACTTT.

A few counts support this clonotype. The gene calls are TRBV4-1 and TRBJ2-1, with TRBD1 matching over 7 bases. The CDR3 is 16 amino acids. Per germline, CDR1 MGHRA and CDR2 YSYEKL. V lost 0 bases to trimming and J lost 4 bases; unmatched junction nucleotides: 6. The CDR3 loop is CASSQETGTDYNEQFF. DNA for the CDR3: TGCGCCAGCAGCCAAGAAACCGGGACAGATTACAATGAGCAGTTCTTC.

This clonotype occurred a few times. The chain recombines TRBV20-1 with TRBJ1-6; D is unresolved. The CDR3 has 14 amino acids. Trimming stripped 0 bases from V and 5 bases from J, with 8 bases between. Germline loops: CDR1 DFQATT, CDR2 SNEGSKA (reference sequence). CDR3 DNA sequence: TGCAGTGCTAGAGATCATGCAGATAATTCACCCCTCCACTTT. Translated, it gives CSARDHADNSPLHF.

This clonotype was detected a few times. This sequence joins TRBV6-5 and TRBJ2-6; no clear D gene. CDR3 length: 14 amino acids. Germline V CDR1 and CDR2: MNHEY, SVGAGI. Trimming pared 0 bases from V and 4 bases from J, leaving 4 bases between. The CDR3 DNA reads TGTGCCAGCAGTTACTCCGGGGGGGCCAACGTCCTGACTTTC. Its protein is CASSYSGGANVLTF.

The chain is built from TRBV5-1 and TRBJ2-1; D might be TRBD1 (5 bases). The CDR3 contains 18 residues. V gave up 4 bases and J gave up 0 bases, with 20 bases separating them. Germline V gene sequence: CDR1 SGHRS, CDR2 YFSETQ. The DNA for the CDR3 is TGCGCCAGCAGCCCCATCAATGTAGGGGCTAGCTCCTACAATGAGCAGTTCTTC. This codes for CASSPINVGASSYNEQFF.

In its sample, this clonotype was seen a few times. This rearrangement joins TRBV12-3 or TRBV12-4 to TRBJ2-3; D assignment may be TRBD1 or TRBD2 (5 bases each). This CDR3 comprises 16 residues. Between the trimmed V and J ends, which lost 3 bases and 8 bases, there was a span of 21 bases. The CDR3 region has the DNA TGTGCCAGCAGTTTCACCTCCGGGACCCTTGGGGGTACGCAGTATTTT. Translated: CASSFTSGTLGGTQYF.